These 27 T cell receptor beta chains originate from one sample sequenced in a study of cytomegalovirus exposure and HLA in healthy donors (dated by TCRdb to about 2017). The method behind the library was the immunoSEQ multiplex PCR assay. The multiplex PCR relied on a mix of 60 forward primers for TCR Vbeta segments and 13 reverse primers for TCR Jbeta segments. Imported from immuneACCESS, the table was reduced by TCRdb to in-frame sequences with V and J called. These copies leave out some clones; in studies compared against another copy, an unresolved V gene accounts for under half, and the cause of the remainder is not known. Here the sample has fewer than 90,000 clones; around 74% occur a single time. The biggest ten clones account for 10% of the sample. Specimen: PBMCs. These receptor sequences come from a young man in good health and CMV-seropositive.

The chain carries TRBV6-5 and TRBJ2-3; 9 bases are shared with TRBD2. After removal of 0 bases from V and 5 bases from J, the junction contained 3 bases not matched to a gene. The germline gives CDR1 MNHEY, CDR2 SVGAGI. This CDR3 has 15 residues. The CDR3 reads CASSYSQRGVDTQYF. CDR3 coding DNA: TGTGCCAGCAGTTACTCCCAGCGGGGGGTAGATACGCAGTATTTT.

This chain connects TRBV29-1 to TRBJ1-2; D is perhaps TRBD1 (5 bases). CDR1 and CDR2 from the germline V gene are SQVTM and ANQGSEA. The CDR3 is 14 amino acids. The germline V and J ends were trimmed by 0 bases and 5 bases, with 13 bases remaining between them. CDR3 protein: CSVEDHQGSYGYTF. CDR3 DNA sequence: TGCAGCGTTGAAGATCATCAGGGAAGTTATGGCTACACCTTC.

The chain combines TRBV13 with TRBJ2-5; 11 nucleotides match TRBD1. The CDR3 runs 14 residues. Losses at the gene ends were 4 bases for V and 7 bases for J; bases not matched to a gene: 5. The germline V gene has CDR1 PRHDT and CDR2 FYEKMQ (reference sequence). CDR3 nucleotides: TGTGCCAGCAGCTCAGGACAGGGGGCGGGGACCCAGTACTTC. Encoded protein: CASSSGQGAGTQYF.

This clone has a handful of counts. The chain is built from TRBV7-6 and TRBJ2-2; TRBD1 matches 7 bases. V shed 2 bases, J shed 3 bases, and the junction held 0 bases outside the gene matches. CDR1 SGHVS and CDR2 FNYEAQ come from the germline V gene. This CDR3 has 14 residues. The CDR3 coding sequence is TGTGCCAGCAGCTTAACAGGGGACACCGGGGAGCTGTTTTTT. It specifies CASSLTGDTGELFF. Full variable domain (rest looked up from reference TRBV7-6 and TRBJ2-2): GAGVSQSPRYKVTKRGQDVALRCDPISGHVSLYWYRQALGQGPEFLTYFNYEAQQDKSGLPNDRFSAERPEGSISTLTIQRTEQRDSAMYRCASSLTGDTGELFFGEGSRLTVL.

The V and J genes are TRBV29-1 and TRBJ2-1, with D possibly TRBD1 on 5 matching bases. CDR3 length: 15 amino acids. Trimming removed 5 bases from V and 2 bases from J, with 16 bases in between. The V gene's germline CDR1 is SQVTM and CDR2 ANQGSEA. CDR3 sequence: CSVFPNMGPYNEQFF. CDR3 bases: TGCAGCGTTTTCCCCAACATGGGGCCCTACAATGAGCAGTTCTTC.

The gene calls are TRBV5-6 and TRBJ1-2, with TRBD1 identical over 8 bases. Germline V CDR1 and CDR2: SGHDT, YYEEEE. The trim removed 3 bases at V and 4 bases at J, leaving 2 bases unmatched. This CDR3 has 13 residues. This CDR3 reads CASSSDRAYGYTF. The CDR3 DNA sequence: TGTGCCAGCAGCTCGGACAGGGCCTATGGCTACACCTTC.

This chain connects TRBV7-9 to TRBJ1-4; D gene uncertain. Germline CDR1 and CDR2: SEHNR and FQNEAQ (reference sequence). There are 14 residues in the CDR3. Trimming pared 2 bases from V and 10 bases from J, leaving 14 bases between. The CDR3 DNA is TGTGCCAGCAGCTTATCGGGGTTTTATGGAAAACTGTTTTTT. Residues: CASSLSGFYGKLFF.

CDR3 region: CASSLAGGQGSYEQYF. The CDR3 DNA sequence: TGTGCCAGCAGCTTGGCTGGGGGACAGGGATCCTACGAGCAGTACTTC. The chain links TRBV7-3 to TRBJ2-5, with 9 bases aligning to TRBD1. Judging by the DNA end, TRBJ2-7 fits better; the J call may be wrong. Germline CDR1 SGHTA, CDR2 FQGTGA. CDR3 length: 16 residues.

The chain links TRBV5-6 to TRBJ1-4; maybe TRBD1 (5 bases). Trimming cost V 5 bases and J 8 bases, with 19 bases left between them. From germline, CDR1 is SGHDT and CDR2 YYEEEE. The CDR3 runs to 15 residues. This chain's CDR3 is CASRRAGLSDEKLFF. DNA of the CDR3: TGTGCCAGCAGACGGGCAGGGTTGTCTGACGAAAAACTGTTTTTT.

The chain recombines TRBV9 with TRBJ2-2, with D possibly being TRBD2 (5 bases). The germline V and J ends were trimmed by 0 bases and 5 bases, with 8 bases remaining between them. Germline loops: CDR1 SGDLS, CDR2 YYNGEE. The CDR3 is 14 residues long. The CDR3 region has the DNA TGTGCCAGCAGCGTAGCGTCGGGGACCGGGGAGCTGTTTTTT. Residues: CASSVASGTGELFF.

V gene TRBV5-6 combines with J gene TRBJ2-4, with D tentatively TRBD1 (6 bases). The CDR3 spans 15 residues. V lost 1 base to trimming and J lost 3 bases, with 11 bases between them. Germline values: CDR1 SGHDT, CDR2 YYEEEE. The CDR3 loop is CASSLIRTDKNIQYF. The CDR3 nucleotides are TGTGCCAGCAGCTTGATCCGGACAGACAAAAACATTCAGTACTTC.

The rearrangement links TRBV14 to TRBJ2-7; D not certain. Germline CDR1 SGHDN, CDR2 FVKESK. This CDR3 region has 13 residues. Trimming cost V 1 base and J 3 bases, with 7 bases left between them. CDR3 nucleotide sequence: TGTGCCAGCAGCCAAGGGGCCCACTACGAGCAGTACTTC. Translated, it gives CASSQGAHYEQYF.

The chain uses TRBV5-1 and TRBJ2-3; D is possibly TRBD2 (7 bases). The length of the CDR3 is 16 residues. CDR1 is SGHRS and CDR2 is YFSETQ in the germline V gene. The V end was cut by 4 bases, the J end by 6 bases, with 21 bases between. Here the CDR3 DNA reads TGCGCCAGCAGCGATGGGGGGGCAATATCGGCTGATACGCAGTATTTT. Translated: CASSDGGAISADTQYF. The whole variable domain, remainder taken from reference TRBV5-1 and TRBJ2-3, is KAGVTQTPRYLIKTRGQQVTLSCSPISGHRSVSWYQQTPGQGLQFLFEYFSETQRNKGNFPGRFSGRQFSNSRSEMNVSTLELGDSALYLCASSDGGAISADTQYFGPGTRLTVL.

The chain employs TRBV6-5 and TRBJ1-2; possible D gene TRBD1, 6 bases. Germline CDR1 and CDR2: MNHEY and SVGAGI. The CDR3 runs to 14 residues. Trimming pared 4 bases from V and 0 bases from J, leaving 9 bases between. The CDR3 reads CASSSDSPNYGYTF. CDR3 DNA: TGTGCCAGCAGTTCGGACAGCCCTAACTATGGCTACACCTTC.

The chain is built from TRBV5-6 and TRBJ2-1; 9 bases map to TRBD1. Germline CDR1 reads SGHDT; CDR2 reads YYEEEE. The V segment lost 4 bases and the J segment 9 bases; nucleotides outside the gene matches: 17. The CDR3 is 17 residues long. CDR3 loop: CASSGGLGTGRSVEQFF. The CDR3 DNA sequence: TGTGCCAGCAGCGGAGGACTTGGGACAGGGCGTTCTGTTGAGCAGTTCTTC. The full variable domain, rest sourced from reference TRBV5-6 and TRBJ2-1, is DAGVTQSPTHLIKTRGQQVTLRCSPKSGHDTVSWYQQALGQGPQFIFQYYEEEERQRGNFPDRFSGHQFPNYSSELNVNALLLGDSALYLCASSGGLGTGRSVEQFFGPGTRLTVL.

The genes are TRBV29-1 and TRBJ1-5; 9 positions match TRBD1. The germline V gene encodes CDR1 SQVTM and CDR2 ANQGSEA. The CDR3 contains 14 residues. J gave up 1 base and V 4 bases, and 2 bases lay outside the gene matches. This chain's CDR3 is CSVGGTGSNQPQHF. The DNA for the CDR3 is TGCAGCGTTGGGGGGACAGGGAGCAATCAGCCCCAGCATTTT. Looking up the rest from reference TRBV29-1 and TRBJ1-5 gives the full variable domain: SAVISQKPSRDICQRGTSLTIQCQVDSQVTMMFWYRQQPGQSLTLIATANQGSEATYESGFVIDKFPISRPNLTFSTLTVSNMSPEDSSIYLCSVGGTGSNQPQHFGDGTRLSIL.

This clone was counted between two and nine times. The chain combines TRBV6-5 with TRBJ2-7, with D perhaps matching TRBD1 (6 bases). The CDR3 spans 15 residues. V was pared by 8 bases and J by 1 base, with 18 bases between. Germline values: CDR1 MNHEY, CDR2 SVGAGI. CDR3 sequence (DNA): TGTGCCAGCCGACAAAGGACAGACTCATCCTACGAGCAGTACTTC. This sequence encodes CASRQRTDSSYEQYF.

This clone has only a few counts. The chain joins TRBV6-5 to TRBJ2-2, with 8 bases identical to TRBD2. The CDR3 spans 13 residues. Germline assignment: CDR1 MNHEY and CDR2 SVGAGI. DNA for the CDR3: TGTGTCTCGGGGGGGTCCAACACCGGGGAGCTGTTTTTT. This gives the protein CVSGGSNTGELFF.

The chain combines TRBV28 with TRBJ1-5, with D perhaps TRBD1 (5 bases). The CDR3 is 13 residues long. Trimming took 9 bases from V and 3 from J, leaving 12 bases between them. Germline-derived CDR1 and CDR2 are MDHEN and SYDVKM. CDR3 DNA: TGTGCCAGTCACCGACAGATCAATCAGCCCCAGCATTTT. Residues: CASHRQINQPQHF.

The chain uses TRBV11-2 and TRBJ2-2, with D hard to call. Germline V gene data show CDR1 as SGHAT and CDR2 as FQNNGV. V was clipped by 2 bases and J by 2 bases, with 3 bases between them. The CDR3 runs to 13 residues. For the CDR3, the DNA is TGTGCCAGCAGCTTAACTAACACCGGGGAGCTGTTTTTT. Amino acids: CASSLTNTGELFF.

This clone was recorded once. The gene calls are TRBV6-5 and TRBJ2-1; 12 bases align to TRBD2. CDR3 length: 14 amino acids. V dropped 4 bases and J dropped 7; count of bases not matched to a gene: 2. Germline V CDR1 and CDR2: MNHEY, SVGAGI. CDR3 residues: CASSSSGGANEQFF. CDR3 bases: TGTGCCAGCAGTTCTAGCGGGGGGGCAAATGAGCAGTTCTTC.

This clone occurred a few times. In the same sample, other DNA sequences code for this CDR3. The chain couples TRBV9 to TRBJ1-6; D remains unclear. V was trimmed by 3 bases and J by 0 bases, leaving 7 bases between them. Germline values: CDR1 SGDLS, CDR2 YYNGEE. The CDR3 loop spans 15 amino acids. CDR3 region: CASSAGSSYNSPLHF. CDR3 nucleotides: TGTGCCAGCAGCGCCGGTAGCTCCTATAATTCACCCCTCCACTTT.

The chain carries TRBV5-1 and TRBJ2-3; TRBD1 matches 7 bases. The junction had 10 bases not matched to a gene; V was cut back by 5 bases and J by 1 base. The germline CDR1 and CDR2 sequences are SGHRS and YFSETQ. The CDR3 length is 16 residues. The CDR3 DNA is TGCGCCAGCAGTCCTCGGAGACAGGGACGCACAGATACGCAGTATTTT. It yields the protein CASSPRRQGRTDTQYF.

Only a few counts were recorded for this clone. The rearrangement links TRBV7-9 to TRBJ1-1, with TRBD1 matching 8 bases. This CDR3 comprises 15 residues. V dropped 0 bases and J dropped 1; count of bases not matched to a gene: 1. Per germline, CDR1 SEHNR and CDR2 FQNEAQ (reference sequence). The CDR3 region has the DNA TGTGCCAGCAGCTTAGCGGACAGGGCGAACACTGAAGCTTTCTTT. Protein: CASSLADRANTEAFF.

The DNA of the CDR3 is TGTGCCAGCAGCATCACAGCGAACACTGAAGCTTTCTTT. Translation: CASSITANTEAFF. This sequence joins TRBV7-3 and TRBJ1-1, with unresolved D. The germline V gene encodes CDR1 SGHTA and CDR2 FQGTGA. Trimming took off 5 bases at V and 1 base at J, with 8 bases between the two ends. The CDR3 is 13 residues long.

The chain is built from TRBV11-2 and TRBJ1-4; a weak D match, TRBD1 (6 bases). V gave up 1 base and J gave up 4 bases, with 10 bases separating them. The CDR3 length is 15 residues. Germline values: CDR1 SGHAT, CDR2 FQNNGV. The CDR3 DNA reads as TGTGCCAGCAGCTTAGTCGCAGGGGATAATGAAAAACTGTTTTTT. Protein: CASSLVAGDNEKLFF.

The chain recombines TRBV6-5 with TRBJ2-1; 9 positions agree with TRBD2. Germline CDR1 MNHEY, CDR2 SVGAGI. The CDR3 contains 14 residues. V was clipped by 0 bases and J by 8 bases; unmatched bases: 2. The CDR3: CASSYSRGGDEQFF. DNA for the CDR3: TGTGCCAGCAGTTACTCGCGGGGGGGCGATGAGCAGTTCTTC.